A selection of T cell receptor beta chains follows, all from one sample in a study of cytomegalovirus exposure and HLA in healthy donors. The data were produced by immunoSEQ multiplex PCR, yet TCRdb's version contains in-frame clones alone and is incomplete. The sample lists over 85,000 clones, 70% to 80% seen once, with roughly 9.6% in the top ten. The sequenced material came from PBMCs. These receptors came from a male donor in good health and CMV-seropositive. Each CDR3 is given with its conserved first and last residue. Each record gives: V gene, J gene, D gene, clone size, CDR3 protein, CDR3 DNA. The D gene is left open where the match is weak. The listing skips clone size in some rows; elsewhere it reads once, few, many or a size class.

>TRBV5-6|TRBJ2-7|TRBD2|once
CASSLAGSGRPYEQYF
TGTGCCAGCAGCTTGGCCGGTAGCGGGAGGCCCTACGAGCAGTACTTC
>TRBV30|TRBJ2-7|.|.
CAWSHSYEQYF
TGTGCCTGGAGCCACAGCTACGAGCAGTACTTC
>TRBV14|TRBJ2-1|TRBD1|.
CASSRLQGVHYNEQFF
TGTGCCAGCAGCCGCCTACAGGGGGTTCACTACAATGAGCAGTTCTTC
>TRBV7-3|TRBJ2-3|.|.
CASSSGLPRDTQYF
TGTGCCAGCAGCTCGGGACTCCCGCGAGATACGCAGTATTTT
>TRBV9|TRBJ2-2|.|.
CASSADPGGIGELFF
TGTGCCAGCAGCGCCGACCCCGGGGGTATCGGGGAGCTGTTTTTT
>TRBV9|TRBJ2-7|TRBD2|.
CASSVAGTSGSNYEQYF
TGTGCCAGCAGCGTAGCTGGAACTAGCGGGAGTAACTACGAGCAGTACTTC
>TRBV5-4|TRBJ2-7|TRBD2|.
CASSLGTSGSYEQYF
TGTGCCAGCAGCTTAGGGACTAGCGGGAGTTACGAGCAGTACTTC
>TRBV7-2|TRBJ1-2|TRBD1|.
CASVQGLHLNYGYTF
TGTGCCAGCGTACAGGGGCTCCATTTAAACTATGGCTACACCTTC
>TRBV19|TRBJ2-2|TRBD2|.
CATNPSGNTGELFF
TGTGCCACAAATCCTAGCGGGAACACCGGGGAGCTGTTTTTT
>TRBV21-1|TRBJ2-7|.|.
CASSKARGRDYEQYF
TGTGCCAGCAGCAAGGCCCGGGGGAGGGACTACGAGCAGTACTTC
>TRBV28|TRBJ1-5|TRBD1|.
CASSPADRDGQPQHF
TGTGCCAGCAGTCCGGCCGACAGGGATGGACAGCCCCAGCATTTT
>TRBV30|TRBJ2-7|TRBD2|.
CAWSTSPTRPEQYF
TGTGCCTGGTCGACTAGCCCAACCCGTCCCGAGCAGTACTTC
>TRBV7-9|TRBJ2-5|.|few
CASSPPGEGWETQYF
TGTGCCAGCAGCCCCCCAGGGGAGGGTTGGGAGACCCAGTACTTC
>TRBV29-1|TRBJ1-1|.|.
CSVGSPTGKNTEAFF
TGCAGCGTAGGATCCCCGACAGGCAAGAACACTGAAGCTTTCTTT
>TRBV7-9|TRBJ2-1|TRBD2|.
CASSSGLAGNNEQFF
TGTGCCAGCAGCTCGGGACTAGCGGGAAACAATGAGCAGTTCTTC
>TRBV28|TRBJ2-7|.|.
CASSKAREYEQYF
TGTGCCAGCTCCAAGGCCAGGGAATACGAGCAGTACTTC
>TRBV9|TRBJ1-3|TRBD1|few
CASSVGGTGVNTIYF
TGTGCCAGCAGCGTAGGAGGGACAGGGGTAAACACCATATATTTT
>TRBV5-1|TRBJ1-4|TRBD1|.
CASSAGQEGEKLFF
TGCGCCAGCAGCGCGGGACAGGAAGGTGAAAAACTGTTTTTT
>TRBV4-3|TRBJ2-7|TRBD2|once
CASSPLGGWGGGEQYF
TGCGCCAGCAGCCCCTTGGGGGGGTGGGGAGGCGGCGAGCAGTACTTC
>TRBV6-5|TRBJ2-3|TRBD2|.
CASSRLAGGADTQYF
TGTGCCAGCAGTAGACTAGCGGGAGGGGCCGATACGCAGTATTTT
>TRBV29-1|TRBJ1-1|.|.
CSAHREGTEAFF
TGCAGCGCCCATCGGGAGGGCACTGAAGCTTTCTTT
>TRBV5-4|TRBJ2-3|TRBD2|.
CASSPGLTLTADTQYF
TGTGCCAGCAGCCCGGGACTAACCCTTACTGCAGATACGCAGTATTTT
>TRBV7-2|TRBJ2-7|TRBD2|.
CASSLGAGGIMYEQYF
TGTGCCAGCAGCTTGGGAGCGGGAGGGATAATGTACGAGCAGTACTTC
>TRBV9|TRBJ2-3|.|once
CASSALGWSLVDTQYF
TGTGCCAGCAGCGCCCTGGGTTGGAGCTTGGTCGATACGCAGTATTTT
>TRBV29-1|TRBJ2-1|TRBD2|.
CSVGLAGGGYNEQFF
TGCAGCGTAGGACTAGCAGGAGGAGGCTACAATGAGCAGTTCTTC
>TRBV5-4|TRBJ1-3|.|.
CASSLGEQGNTIYF
TGTGCCAGCAGCTTGGGCGAGCAAGGAAACACCATATATTTT
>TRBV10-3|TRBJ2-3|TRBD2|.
CAISETVAGGPTVDTQYF
TGTGCCATCAGCGAGACAGTAGCGGGAGGGCCCACGGTAGATACGCAGTATTTT
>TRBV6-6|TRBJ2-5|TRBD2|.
CASSYSGGAQYF
TGTGCCAGCAGTTACTCCGGGGGGGCCCAGTACTTC
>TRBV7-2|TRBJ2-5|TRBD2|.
CASSSSGSLEQYF
TGTGCCAGCAGCTCTAGCGGGAGTTTAGAGCAGTACTTC
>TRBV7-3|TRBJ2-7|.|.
CASSRTGSDLDEQYF
TGTGCCAGCAGCCGAACGGGATCGGATCTCGACGAGCAGTACTTC
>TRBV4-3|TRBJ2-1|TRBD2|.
CASSQDLAAGGRNEQFF
TGCGCCAGCAGCCAAGATCTAGCGGCCGGAGGTCGAAATGAGCAGTTCTTC
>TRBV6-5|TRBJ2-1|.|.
CASSSSGEQFF
TGTGCCAGCAGTTCAAGCGGCGAGCAGTTCTTC
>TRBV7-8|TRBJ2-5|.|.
CASRPSTGSQETQYF
TGTGCCAGCAGACCCTCAACAGGGAGCCAAGAGACCCAGTACTTC
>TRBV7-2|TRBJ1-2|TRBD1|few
CASSSRGQGGYTF
TGTGCCAGCAGCTCCAGGGGGCAGGGTGGCTACACCTTC
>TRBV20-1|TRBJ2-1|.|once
CSAEAYNEQFF
TGCAGTGCTGAAGCATACAATGAGCAGTTCTTC
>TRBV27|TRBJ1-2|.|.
CASRAGAGSNYGYTF
TGTGCCAGCAGGGCAGGGGCGGGTTCTAACTATGGCTACACCTTC
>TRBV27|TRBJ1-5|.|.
CASSLGDTDTQHF
TGTGCCAGCAGTTTAGGGGACACAGATACGCAGCATTTT
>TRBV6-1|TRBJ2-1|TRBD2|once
CASSASSGVYNEQFF
TGTGCCAGCAGTGCATCTAGCGGGGTCTACAATGAGCAGTTCTTC
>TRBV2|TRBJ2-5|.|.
CASSVDTEAETQYF
TGTGCCAGCAGCGTGGACACCGAAGCTGAGACCCAGTACTTC
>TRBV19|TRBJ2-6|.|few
CASKEKETGANGLTF
TGTGCCAGTAAAGAGAAGGAGACTGGGGCCAACGGCCTGACTTTC
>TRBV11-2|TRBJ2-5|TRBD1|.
CASSQDREDQYF
TGTGCCAGCAGCCAGGACAGGGAAGACCAGTACTTC
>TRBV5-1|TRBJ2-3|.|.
CASSLGGAQDTQYF
TGCGCCAGCAGCTTGGGAGGCGCCCAAGATACGCAGTATTTT
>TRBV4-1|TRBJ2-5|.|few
CASSQTGSGTQYF
TGCGCCAGCAGCCAAACCGGGAGTGGGACCCAGTACTTC